These 7 T cell receptor beta chains were all obtained from the same sample, sequenced in a study of blood T cell repertoires in COVID-19. Produced via immunoSEQ multiplex PCR; TCRdb's table is partial and in-frame only. The sample contains some 230,000 clones, roughly four fifths of which appear only once. Specimen: peripheral blood. Receptors were obtained from a woman aged 55-69 years with acute or convalescent COVID-19.

The gene calls are TRBV29-1 and TRBJ1-2, with no clear D. Per the germline V gene, CDR1 is SQVTM and CDR2 is ANQGSEA. The CDR3 totals 12 residues. V was shortened by 3 bases and J by 5 bases, with 10 bases between the two germline ends. CDR3 nucleotide sequence: TGCAGCGTTGATGGCGGCCGGTATGGCTACACCTTC. Encoded protein: CSVDGGRYGYTF.

The chain uses TRBV28 and TRBJ1-5, with 7 bases fitting TRBD1. Trimming took 6 bases from V and 0 from J; bases not matched to a gene: 14. This CDR3 comprises 18 residues. Germline values: CDR1 MDHEN, CDR2 SYDVKM. This CDR3 reads CASRTTGQGTYSNQPQHF. CDR3 DNA sequence: TGTGCCAGCAGAACGACAGGGCAGGGGACCTATAGCAATCAGCCCCAGCATTTT.

The chain is built from TRBV6-5 and TRBJ2-1, with D possibly matching TRBD2 (6 bases). The V gene's germline CDR1 is MNHEY and CDR2 SVGAGI. This CDR3 region has 16 residues. The germline V and J ends were trimmed by 1 base and 10 bases, with 20 bases remaining between them. CDR3 sequence: CASSYLQGGSMWEQFF. As DNA, the CDR3 is TGTGCCAGCAGTTACTTGCAGGGAGGTTCAATGTGGGAGCAGTTCTTC.

J is TRBJ2-3 and V is TRBV5-6, with TRBD2 matching 13 bases. J gave up 4 bases and V 4 bases, and 6 bases lay outside the gene matches. The CDR3 consists of 16 residues. Germline assignment: CDR1 SGHDT and CDR2 YYEEEE. The CDR3 sequence is CASSLRLAGGSDTQYF. For the CDR3, the DNA is TGTGCCAGCAGCCTTCGACTAGCGGGGGGCTCAGATACGCAGTATTTT.

V gene TRBV5-1 combines with J gene TRBJ2-2; a possible D gene is TRBD1 (5 bases). Between the trimmed V and J ends, which lost 4 bases and 6 bases, there was a span of 10 bases. Per germline, CDR1 SGHRS and CDR2 YFSETQ. CDR3 length equals 13 residues. The CDR3 DNA is TGCGCCAGCAGCGCTACAGGTCCCGGGGAGCTGTTTTTT. Amino acid sequence: CASSATGPGELFF.

The CDR3 loop is CASSFTPGGGETQYF. In DNA form, the CDR3 reads TGTGCCAGCAGCTTTACCCCGGGGGGAGGAGAGACCCAGTACTTC. The rearrangement uses TRBV13 and TRBJ2-5; 7 bases agree with TRBD2. The CDR3 has 15 amino acids. With 3 bases clipped from V and 4 bases from J, the junction kept 8 bases outside the gene matches. Per germline, CDR1 PRHDT and CDR2 FYEKMQ (reference sequence).

The V gene is TRBV9, the J gene TRBJ1-2, with 7 nucleotides matching TRBD1. Germline trimming cut 0 bases from V and 6 bases from J; bases unmatched to any gene: 8. The CDR3 totals 15 residues. Germline lookup yields CDR1 SGDLS and CDR2 YYNGEE. The CDR3 region is CASSVGPTGSDGYTF. The CDR3 DNA sequence: TGTGCCAGCAGCGTAGGGCCGACAGGGTCTGATGGCTACACCTTC. The whole variable domain, remainder taken from reference TRBV9 and TRBJ1-2, is DSGVTQTPKHLITATGQRVTLRCSPRSGDLSVYWYQQSLDQGLQFLIQYYNGEERAKGNILERFSAQQFPDLHSELNLSSLELGDSALYFCASSVGPTGSDGYTFGSGTRLTVV.